The T cell receptor beta chain under discussion was sequenced for a study of blood T cells in healthy people across ages. Study-wide findings and caveats: Diversity estimated from one million T cells was considered an underestimate.

A second roughly 7 to 12 cycle PCR used barcoded and J-beta primers. Every individual sample yielded 2.5 million or more paired-end reads (each containing CDR3). MiXCR, run by TCRdb on the 5' RACE reads, gives a single entry per CDR3 protein. The table lists roughly 800,000 distinct CDR3 sequences, roughly 25% of them singletons. Comments on this clonotype: Antigen: not known.

Germline assignment: CDR1 MNHNY and CDR2 SVGAGI (reference sequence). The CDR3 spans 14 residues. Trimming removed 2 bases from V and 1 base from J, with 8 bases in between. At least 6 micrograms of total RNA were extracted per sample. The sample was also reused in another study, on T cells of mothers and their children. That report notes: Samples were obtained from a few healthy Caucasian mothers and their six children.

The sequenced sample consisted of blood. The chain carries TRBV6-6 and TRBJ1-2; D may be TRBD1 (6 bases). This TCR was sampled from a boy between 10 and 17 years old in good health. In DNA form, the CDR3 reads TGTGCCAGCAGTTACCCACAGGGTAACTATGGCTACACCTTC. This sequence encodes CASSYPQGNYGYTF.